The rows below give T cell receptor beta chains drawn from one sample of a study of shared clonotypes between healthy human individuals. Produced via immunoSEQ multiplex PCR; TCRdb's table is partial and in-frame only. The table lists fewer than 850,000 clones, 96% of them singletons, with under 0.3% in the top ten. Sequencing was carried out using naive CD8+ T cells sorted from blood. Receptor source: a man aged 30 to 45 in good health. CDR3s include the opening cysteine and the closing phenylalanine or tryptophan. The D gene is left open where the match is weak. The size of a clone is reported for some rows only, either as once, few or many, or as a class for expanded clones.

TRBV27,NA,TRBJ2-7,NA,TGTGCCAGCAGTTTATCGGCCAGAAGCTACGAGCAGTACTTC,CASSLSARSYEQYF
TRBV7-9,NA,TRBJ2-4,once,TGTGCCAGCAGCCCCCTAGTTCTCAAGGGTTCGGGCATTCAGTACTTC,CASSPLVLKGSGIQYF
TRBV6-6,NA,TRBJ1-5,NA,TGTGCCAGCAGTTCCAGGGAAGGGAGCAATCAGCCCCAGCATTTT,CASSSREGSNQPQHF
TRBV2,TRBD2,TRBJ2-7,NA,TGTGCCAGCAAGGGACTAGCGGAACCCTACGAGCAGTACTTC,CASKGLAEPYEQYF
TRBV13,NA,TRBJ2-7,NA,TGTGCCAGCAGCTTTGGAGAGGGCGCCTACGAGCAGTACTTC,CASSFGEGAYEQYF
TRBV7-9,NA,TRBJ1-2,NA,TGTGCCACCTCACCGCCCGGGGTCACTGGCTACACCTTC,CATSPPGVTGYTF
TRBV7-2,NA,TRBJ1-1,NA,TGTGCCAGCAGCTTAGAGACAGGCCCAAAAGCTTTCTTT,CASSLETGPKAFF
TRBV5-1,NA,TRBJ2-1,NA,TGCGCCAGCAGCTTGGGCGAGAGCTCCTACAATGAGCAGTTCTTC,CASSLGESSYNEQFF
TRBV4-3,NA,TRBJ2-1,NA,TGCGCCAGCAGCCAAGGGCTAAGCGTAATCTACAATGAGCAGTTCTTC,CASSQGLSVIYNEQFF
TRBV6-5,TRBD2,TRBJ2-3,NA,TGTGCCAGCAGTTACTCGTCGCTAGCGGGAGTTGATACGCAGTATTTT,CASSYSSLAGVDTQYF
TRBV9,TRBD2,TRBJ2-2,NA,TGTGCCAGCAGCGGCGGGACTAGCGGGTATGGGACCGGGGAGCTGTTTTTT,CASSGGTSGYGTGELFF
TRBV27,NA,TRBJ1-1,NA,TGTGCCAGCAGTTTGGGTGGGGCGGCTGGAGCTTTCTTT,CASSLGGAAGAFF
TRBV6-5,TRBD1,TRBJ2-1,NA,TGTGCCAGCAGTTCTGGGACAGTATACAATGAGCAGTTCTTC,CASSSGTVYNEQFF
TRBV9,NA,TRBJ2-2,NA,TGTGCCAGCAGCCCGAGGGGTAGCGGAAACACCGGGGAGCTGTTTTTT,CASSPRGSGNTGELFF
TRBV29-1,NA,TRBJ2-7,NA,TGCAGCGTTGTAAATCAGGGCTACGAGCAGTACTTC,CSVVNQGYEQYF
TRBV11-2,NA,TRBJ2-7,NA,TGTGCCAGCAGCTTAGAATTATTAGGGGGACTAATTGCCTACGAGCAGTACTTC,CASSLELLGGLIAYEQYF
TRBV2,NA,TRBJ2-7,NA,TGTGCCAGCAATGAGGGGTACGTCTCCTACGAGCAGTACTTC,CASNEGYVSYEQYF
TRBV6-6,NA,TRBJ1-5,NA,TGTGCCAGCAGTATCGACAGGAACAATCAGCCCCAGCATTTT,CASSIDRNNQPQHF
TRBV5-5,TRBD2,TRBJ2-1,NA,TGTGCCAGCAGCTTAGTAGCGGGAGAGAACTATGAGCAGTTCTTC,CASSLVAGENYEQFF
TRBV2,TRBD2,TRBJ2-2,NA,TGTGCCACCCCGAGCGGGAATCGAGCCGGGGAGCTGTTTTTT,CATPSGNRAGELFF
TRBV4-1,NA,TRBJ1-5,NA,TGCGCCAGCAGCCAAGATGCAGGGTCTAGTAATCAGCCCCAGCATTTT,CASSQDAGSSNQPQHF
TRBV11-2,NA,TRBJ1-3,NA,TGTGCCAGCAGCTTAGATCTAGGCCGTCGGGGGAACGCAAACACCATATATTTT,CASSLDLGRRGNANTIYF
TRBV11-3,NA,TRBJ2-2,NA,TGTGCCAGCAGCTTAGTTGGCCTGAGGATGTTTTTT,CASSLVGLRMFF
TRBV7-7,TRBD2,TRBJ2-2,NA,TGTGCTAGCAGCACCGGGACTAGCGGAAACACCGGGGAGCTGTTTTTT,CASSTGTSGNTGELFF
TRBV4-1,NA,TRBJ2-5,NA,TGCGCCAGCAGCCAAGATGGAGGGATTGAGACCCAGTACTTC,CASSQDGGIETQYF
TRBV14,NA,TRBJ2-1,NA,TGTGCCAGCAGCCAAGGTGGGATTGAGCAGTTCTTC,CASSQGGIEQFF
TRBV14,TRBD1,TRBJ2-5,NA,TGTGCCAGCGGACAGGGGCAAGAGACCCAGTACTTC,CASGQGQETQYF
TRBV7-9,NA,TRBJ2-3,NA,TGTGCCAGCAGCTTATTTACAAAAGATACGCAGTATTTT,CASSLFTKDTQYF
TRBV7-9,TRBD2,TRBJ2-2,NA,TGTGCCAGCAGCCGACGGGCTAGCGGGGCAACCGGGGAGCTGTTTTTT,CASSRRASGATGELFF
TRBV6-5,NA,TRBJ2-7,NA,TGTGCCAGCAGCAAAACAGGGCCCTACGAGCAGTACTTC,CASSKTGPYEQYF
TRBV5-4,TRBD1,TRBJ2-7,NA,TGTGCCAGCAGCGGAGGGGACAGGGGGCTCGACGAGCAGTACTTC,CASSGGDRGLDEQYF
TRBV9,NA,TRBJ1-2,NA,TGTGCCAGCAGCGTCAGGGGAAATGGCTACACCTTC,CASSVRGNGYTF
TRBV7-9,TRBD2,TRBJ2-1,NA,TGTGCCAGCAGCTTACCACTAGCGAGAATTAATGAGCAGTTCTTC,CASSLPLARINEQFF
TRBV9,TRBD2,TRBJ2-1,NA,TGTGCCAGCAGCGTAGAGGAGCGGGAGGGCCTGAATGAGCAGTTCTTC,CASSVEEREGLNEQFF
TRBV27,NA,TRBJ1-4,NA,TGTGCCAGCAGCCGAAGAGCAACTAATGAAAAACTGTTTTTT,CASSRRATNEKLFF
TRBV6-1,NA,TRBJ2-7,NA,TGTGCCACCAGCCAAGGTGTGGGGGAGCAGTACTTC,CATSQGVGEQYF
TRBV27,TRBD2,TRBJ2-1,NA,TGTGCCAGCAGTTTCGGACTAGCGGGAGCTAATGAGCAGTTCTTC,CASSFGLAGANEQFF
TRBV11-2,TRBD1,TRBJ2-5,NA,TGTGCCAGCAGCTTTTGGACAGGCAAGTTTTCTACGGATCAAGAGACCCAGTACTTC,CASSFWTGKFSTDQETQYF
TRBV5-4,NA,TRBJ1-2,NA,TGTGCCAGCAGCTTGGCCAGTGGGGAGGGTCTGGGCTACACCTTC,CASSLASGEGLGYTF
TRBV18,NA,TRBJ1-1,NA,TGTGCCAGCTCACCACCGGTGGGGGGATTTGCTTTCTTT,CASSPPVGGFAFF
TRBV6-4,TRBD2,TRBJ2-2,NA,TGTGCCAGCAGTGAAAGGCTAGCGGGAGAAATTACCGGGGAGCTGTTTTTT,CASSERLAGEITGELFF
TRBV4-1,TRBD1,TRBJ2-7,NA,TGCGCCAGCAGCCAAGACGGGACAGGGTCCGACGAGCAGTACTTC,CASSQDGTGSDEQYF
TRBV6-6,TRBD2,TRBJ2-7,NA,TGTGCCAGCAGTTACGATTCGGGACTAGCGGGATTCGAGCAGTACTTC,CASSYDSGLAGFEQYF
TRBV6-5,NA,TRBJ1-2,NA,TGTGCCAGCAGTCCCCGACAGGTCCATGGCTACACCTTC,CASSPRQVHGYTF
TRBV7-8,TRBD1,TRBJ2-7,NA,TGTGCCAGCAGCGCCGGGACAGGCTACGAGCAGTACTTC,CASSAGTGYEQYF
TRBV29-1,TRBD2,TRBJ2-7,NA,TGCAGCGTAAAAGGGGACTACCACTACGAGCAGTACTTC,CSVKGDYHYEQYF
TRBV6-5,NA,TRBJ2-6,NA,TGTGCCAGCAGTTACGGGTGGGTAGGGGCCAACGTCCTGACTTTC,CASSYGWVGANVLTF
TRBV7-6,TRBD2,TRBJ2-1,NA,TGTGCCAGCAGCTACGGACTAGCGGGAGTAAGTGGCAATGAGCAGTTCTTC,CASSYGLAGVSGNEQFF
TRBV4-1,NA,TRBJ2-3,NA,TGCGCCAGCAGCCAAGAAGGGGTCACAGATACGCAGTATTTT,CASSQEGVTDTQYF
TRBV10-2,NA,TRBJ2-7,NA,TGCGCCAGCAGTGACGTAGAGCAGTACTTC,CASSDVEQYF
TRBV28,NA,TRBJ2-5,once,TGTGCCAGCACCACTGCGTTCAACCAAGAGACCCAGTACTTC,CASTTAFNQETQYF
TRBV7-9,NA,TRBJ2-5,NA,TGTGCCAGCAGTACCCCCGGCATCCCGGAGACCCAGTACTTC,CASSTPGIPETQYF
TRBV5-8,NA,TRBJ1-3,NA,TGTGCCAGCAGCTTCTTTGGGGTTAACTCTGGAAACACCATATATTTT,CASSFFGVNSGNTIYF
TRBV27,NA,TRBJ2-3,NA,TGTGCCAGCAGTTTACTAGCTGATAGCACAGATACGCAGTATTTT,CASSLLADSTDTQYF
TRBV27,TRBD1,TRBJ1-1,NA,TGTGCCAGCAGGGATACCCAGGGGGCGGCCACTGAAGCTTTCTTT,CASRDTQGAATEAFF
TRBV7-6,TRBD1,TRBJ1-1,NA,TGTGCCAGCAGCGAAGGACAGGGCGACACTGAAGCTTTCTTT,CASSEGQGDTEAFF
TRBV11-2,NA,TRBJ2-7,NA,TGTGCCAGCAGCGACAGACGCGAGTCCTACGAGCAGTACTTC,CASSDRRESYEQYF
TRBV15,TRBD1,TRBJ1-5,NA,TGTGCCACCAGCAGCGACAGGGGGATACATCAGCCCCAGCATTTT,CATSSDRGIHQPQHF
TRBV11-2,NA,TRBJ2-1,NA,TGTGCCAGCAGCCACCTCGGTGAGCAGTTCTTC,CASSHLGEQFF